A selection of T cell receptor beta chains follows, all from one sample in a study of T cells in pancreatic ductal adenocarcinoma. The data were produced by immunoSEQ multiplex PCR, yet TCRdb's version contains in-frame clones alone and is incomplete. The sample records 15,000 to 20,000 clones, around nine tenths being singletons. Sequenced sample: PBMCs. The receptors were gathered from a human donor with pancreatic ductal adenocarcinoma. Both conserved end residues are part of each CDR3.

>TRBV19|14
CASSISGAFYEQYF
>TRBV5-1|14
CASSPNSQGREQYF
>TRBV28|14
CASSPPRGTGELFF
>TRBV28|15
CASRPRTGVPQPQHF
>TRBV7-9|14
CASSSDRAGDTQYF
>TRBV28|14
CASSPGGSFYGYTF
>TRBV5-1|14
CASSQQGSSYEQYF
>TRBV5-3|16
CARSLTGRGTGNTIYF
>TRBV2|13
CASNQGLVSGYTF
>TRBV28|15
CASGRGGLGTDTQYF
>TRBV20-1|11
CSASPNTEAFF
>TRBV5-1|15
CASSPTERANTEAFF
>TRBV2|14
CASLQEGESSEQYF
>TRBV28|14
CASRTGTGEYGYTF
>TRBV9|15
CASSVAGTANQPQHF
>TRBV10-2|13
CASGTGTVNEQFF
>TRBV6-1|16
CASSALTRANYNEQFF
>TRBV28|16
CASRGWMTLGSYGYTF
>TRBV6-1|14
CAITKAQREETQYF
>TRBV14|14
CASSQQLGGNEQFF
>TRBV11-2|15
CASSLDRGAAYEQYF
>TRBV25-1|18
CASSEFRGTTYGANVLTF
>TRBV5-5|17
CASSPLVQGEINEKLFF
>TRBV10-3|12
CATGTESYEQYF
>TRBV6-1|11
CASRGDTEAFF
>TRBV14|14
CASARGGGAGEQFF
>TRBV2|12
CASRGTGTVLHF
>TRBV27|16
CASSTNRGPMNTEAFF
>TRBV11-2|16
CASSSRGDSSYNEQFF
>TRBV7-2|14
CASSLDPKNTEAFF
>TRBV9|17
CASSVASGQGDKYEQYF
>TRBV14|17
CASSQVAGTANTGELFF
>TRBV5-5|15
CASSFRLAGAETQYF
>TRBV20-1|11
CSASPDQPQHF
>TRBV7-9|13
CASSLPPIYEQYF
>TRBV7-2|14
CASTVGGVQETQYF
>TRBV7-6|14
CASSPPGTAHEQFF
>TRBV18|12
CASSPPESPLHF
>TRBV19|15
CASSLWGGNTGELFF
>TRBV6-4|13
CASRTSGQETQYF
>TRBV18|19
CASSPPPGSSRQFNQPQHF
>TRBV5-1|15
CASSLTGVSGNTIYF
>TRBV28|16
CASSWDRGSMNTEAFF
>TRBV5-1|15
CASSWEGGSNQPQHF
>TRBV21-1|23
CASSSIIGHYSFRGVTQGEKLFF
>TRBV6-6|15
CASSYSGGPAYEQYF
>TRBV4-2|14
CASSRDRGGYEQYF
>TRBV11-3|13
CASSFGGENEQFF
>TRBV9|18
CASSAGTSGGMGTGELFF